This is a list of T cell receptor beta chains from one sample in a study of T cells after posttransplantation cyclophosphamide. Sequencing used immunoSEQ multiplex PCR; TCRdb keeps in-frame clones, though not all of them. The profile shows 50,000 to 65,000 clones, about 86% of them singletons. Sequenced input: PBMCs. Receptor source: a man aged 30 to 39 with a blood cancer, CMV-positive, and with a related stem cell donor. CDR3s include the opening cysteine and the closing phenylalanine or tryptophan.

V	J	length	CDR3
TRBV7-6	TRBJ2-3	17	CASSLRAILAGGDTQYF
TRBV7-2	TRBJ1-2	18	CASSPSSVYQLINYGYTF
TRBV27	TRBJ2-7	13	CASSLFLGSEQYF
TRBV4-3	TRBJ2-1	15	CASSPLAGGNNEQFF
TRBV30	TRBJ1-6	14	CAWTPLQGNSPLHF
TRBV9	TRBJ1-2	13	CASSPGQGDGYTF
TRBV7-2	TRBJ2-7	14	CASTGGGGTYEQYF
TRBV29-1	TRBJ1-2	12	CSVEAPNYGYTF
TRBV7-6	TRBJ1-5	16	CASSLGAGYSNQPQHF
TRBV18	TRBJ2-7	15	CASSPGSSLSYEQYF
TRBV30	.	14	CAWSVGQGIYEQYF
TRBV19	TRBJ2-5	13	CASSIVQGETQYF
TRBV19	TRBJ2-5	18	CASSHKTSGKWIQETQYF
TRBV2	TRBJ2-1	17	CASSLVTAAAGNNEQFF
TRBV5-6	TRBJ1-1	15	CASSLVGLTNTEAFF
TRBV5-1	TRBJ2-7	16	CASSLGPREGLYEQYF
TRBV7-2	TRBJ2-5	13	CASSRDIQETQYF
TRBV27	TRBJ1-2	14	CAATGGTLNYGYTF
TRBV2	TRBJ2-7	19	CASTEHRKKGTGISYEQYF
TRBV19	TRBJ1-5	13	CASSRTHGEPQHF
TRBV5-6	TRBJ2-1	14	CATHSGSSYNEQFF
TRBV5-4	TRBJ2-1	16	CASSLGATELYNEQFF
TRBV2	TRBJ1-5	16	CASRRDRGDSNQPQHF
TRBV6-5	TRBJ1-5	15	CASRGDRAGNQPQHF
TRBV30	TRBJ2-1	15	CAWSQLAGGYNEQFF
TRBV9	TRBJ2-5	14	CASSGTGNGETQYF
TRBV7-2	TRBJ2-2	18	CASSLVGLAGGATGELFF
TRBV5-6	TRBJ1-3	15	CASSLAPGNGNTIYF
TRBV2	TRBJ1-1	14	CASTSTGKNTEAFF
TRBV6-4	TRBJ2-3	15	CASSDSMGGADTQYF
TRBV11-1	TRBJ2-7	12	CASFSGAGEQYF
TRBV29-1	TRBJ2-7	13	CSVGGTGGYEQYF
TRBV4-2	TRBJ1-2	15	CASSQSLGGSYGYTF
TRBV2	TRBJ1-1	13	CASSEIANTEAFF
TRBV7-8	TRBJ2-1	15	CASSLLAGAYNEQFF
TRBV6-1	TRBJ2-7	15	CASKPGQGAVYEQYF
TRBV7-2	TRBJ2-5	13	CASSLGTGETQYF
TRBV28	TRBJ1-4	13	CASSLRVNEKLFF
TRBV7-9	TRBJ2-7	13	CASSSNRVYEQYF
TRBV29-1	.	12	CSVAVRSYEQYF
TRBV7-2	TRBJ1-1	17	CASSLVRTARVVTEAFF
TRBV4-3	TRBJ2-1	18	CASSQRRLAGSLLDEQFF
TRBV5-1	TRBJ2-2	15	CASSLAAEGTGELFF
TRBV5-4	TRBJ2-7	16	CASSRRIGQGAYEQYF
TRBV6-4	TRBJ1-5	13	CAGSRDRNQPQHF
TRBV30	TRBJ2-5	14	CAGGKTGGGVAQYF
TRBV5-6	TRBJ2-5	14	CASSPGQHQETQYF
TRBV6-1	TRBJ2-7	15	CASSEPGHVSYEQYF
TRBV27	TRBJ2-3	15	CASNTGGTQSLAQYF
TRBV7-2	TRBJ2-2	16	CASSLLSSGNTGELFF
TRBV12-5	TRBJ1-3	13	CASGLTGGNTIYF
TRBV27	TRBJ2-7	13	CASRTQRTYEQYF
TRBV28	TRBJ2-3	14	CASSLDTNTDTQYF
TRBV28	TRBJ2-5	15	CASSGGTEYQETQYF
TRBV6-1	TRBJ2-7	17	CASSGNIPGHLSYEQYF
TRBV11-2	TRBJ2-1	15	CASTHRASPLDEQFF